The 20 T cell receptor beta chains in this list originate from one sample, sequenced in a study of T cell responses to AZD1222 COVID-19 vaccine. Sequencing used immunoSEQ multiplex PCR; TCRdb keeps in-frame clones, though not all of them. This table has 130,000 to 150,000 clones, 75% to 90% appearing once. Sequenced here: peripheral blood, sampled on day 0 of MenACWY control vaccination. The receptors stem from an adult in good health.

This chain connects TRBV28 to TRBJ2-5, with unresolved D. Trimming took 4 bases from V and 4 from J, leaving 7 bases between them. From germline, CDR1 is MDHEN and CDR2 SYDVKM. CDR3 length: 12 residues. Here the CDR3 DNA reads TGTGCCAGCAGTTCCCCCCGAGAGACCCAGTACTTC. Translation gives CASSSPRETQYF.

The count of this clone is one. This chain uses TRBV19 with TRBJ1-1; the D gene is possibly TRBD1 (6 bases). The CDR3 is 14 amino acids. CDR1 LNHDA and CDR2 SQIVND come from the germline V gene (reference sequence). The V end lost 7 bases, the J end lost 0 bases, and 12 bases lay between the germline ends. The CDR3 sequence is CASKRDNMNTEAFF. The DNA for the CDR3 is TGTGCCAGTAAACGGGACAATATGAACACTGAAGCTTTCTTT.

CDR3 bases: TGTGCCAGCAGCCTGGGACAGGGTGGGGATACGCAGTATTTT. It yields the protein CASSLGQGGDTQYF. The V and J genes are TRBV5-6 and TRBJ2-3, with 9 bases lining up with TRBD1. CDR1 is SGHDT, CDR2 YYEEEE, per germline. Trimming removed 4 bases from V and 6 bases from J; junction bases left unmatched: 6. This CDR3 contains 14 residues.

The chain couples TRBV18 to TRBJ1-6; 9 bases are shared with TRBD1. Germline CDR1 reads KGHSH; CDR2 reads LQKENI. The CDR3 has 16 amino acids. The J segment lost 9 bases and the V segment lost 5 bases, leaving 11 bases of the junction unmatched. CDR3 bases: TGTGCCAGCTCAGCCAATAAGGGACAGGGTGGTTCACCCCTCCACTTT. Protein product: CASSANKGQGGSPLHF. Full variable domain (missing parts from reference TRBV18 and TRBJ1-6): NAGVMQNPRHLVRRRGQEARLRCSPMKGHSHVYWYRQLPEEGLKFMVYLQKENIIDESGMPKERFSAEFPKEGPSILRIQQVVRGDSAAYFCASSANKGQGGSPLHFGNGTRLTVT.

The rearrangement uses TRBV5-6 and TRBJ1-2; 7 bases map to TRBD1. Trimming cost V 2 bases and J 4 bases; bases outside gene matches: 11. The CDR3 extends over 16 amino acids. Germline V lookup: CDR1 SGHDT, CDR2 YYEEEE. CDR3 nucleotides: TGTGCCAGCAGCTTCCAGAGGGGGCGAAAAAGCTATGGCTACACCTTC. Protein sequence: CASSFQRGRKSYGYTF.

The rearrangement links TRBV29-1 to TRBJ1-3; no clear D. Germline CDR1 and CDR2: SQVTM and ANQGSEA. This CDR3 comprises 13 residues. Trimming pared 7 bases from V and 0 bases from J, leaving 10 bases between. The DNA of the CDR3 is TGCAGCGCCCATCGGGGCTCTGGAAACACCATATATTTT. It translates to CSAHRGSGNTIYF.

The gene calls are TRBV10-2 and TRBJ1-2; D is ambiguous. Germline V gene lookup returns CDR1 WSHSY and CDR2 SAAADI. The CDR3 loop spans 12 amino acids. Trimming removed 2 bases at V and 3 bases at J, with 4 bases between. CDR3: CASSEGYYGYTF. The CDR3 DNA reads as TGCGCCAGCAGTGAGGGGTACTATGGCTACACCTTC.

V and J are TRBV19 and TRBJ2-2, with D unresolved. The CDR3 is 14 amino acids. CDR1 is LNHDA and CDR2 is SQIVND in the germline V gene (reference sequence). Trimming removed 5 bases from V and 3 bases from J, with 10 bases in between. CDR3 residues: CASSPRIYTGELFF. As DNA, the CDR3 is TGTGCCAGTAGTCCCCGGATATACACCGGGGAGCTGTTTTTT.

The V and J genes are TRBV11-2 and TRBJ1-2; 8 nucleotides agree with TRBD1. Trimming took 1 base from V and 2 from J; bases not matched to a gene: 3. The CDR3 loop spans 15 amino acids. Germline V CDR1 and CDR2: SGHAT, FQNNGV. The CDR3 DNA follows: TGTGCCAGCAGCTTAGGTGGGGACAGGAACTATGGCTACACCTTC. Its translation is CASSLGGDRNYGYTF.

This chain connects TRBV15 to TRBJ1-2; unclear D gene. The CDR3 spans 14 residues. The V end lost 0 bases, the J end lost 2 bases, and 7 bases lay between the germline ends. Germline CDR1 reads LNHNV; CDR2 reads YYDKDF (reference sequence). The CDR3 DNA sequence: TGTGCCACCAGCAGAGACGAGGGAAACTATGGCTACACCTTC. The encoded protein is CATSRDEGNYGYTF.

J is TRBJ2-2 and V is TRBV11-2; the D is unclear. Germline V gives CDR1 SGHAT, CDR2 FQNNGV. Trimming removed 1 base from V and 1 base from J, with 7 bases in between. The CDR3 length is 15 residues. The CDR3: CASSLVSLNTGELFF. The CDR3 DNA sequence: TGTGCCAGCAGCTTAGTCAGTCTGAACACCGGGGAGCTGTTTTTT.

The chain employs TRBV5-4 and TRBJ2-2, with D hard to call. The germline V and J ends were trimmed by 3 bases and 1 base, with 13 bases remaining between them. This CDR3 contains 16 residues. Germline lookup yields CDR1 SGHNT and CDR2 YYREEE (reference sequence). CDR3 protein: CASSSPRAGNTGELFF. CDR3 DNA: TGTGCCAGCAGCTCCCCTAGAGCTGGGAACACCGGGGAGCTGTTTTTT.

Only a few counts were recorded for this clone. CDR3 residues: CASSLGGQGISGYTF. The CDR3 nucleotides read TGTGCCAGCAGCTTGGGGGGACAGGGGATCTCTGGCTACACCTTC. The chain joins TRBV5-6 to TRBJ1-2; the match to TRBD1 covers 10 bases. The CDR3 has 15 residues. V dropped 0 bases and J dropped 7; count of bases not matched to a gene: 6. Germline assignment: CDR1 SGHDT and CDR2 YYEEEE.

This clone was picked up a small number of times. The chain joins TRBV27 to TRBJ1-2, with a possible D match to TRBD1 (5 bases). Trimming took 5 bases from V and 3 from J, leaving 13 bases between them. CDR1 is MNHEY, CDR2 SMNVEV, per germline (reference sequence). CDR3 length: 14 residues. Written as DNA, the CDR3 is TGTGCCAGCAGTCGCGCGGGAGGGGACTATGGCTACACCTTC. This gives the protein CASSRAGGDYGYTF.

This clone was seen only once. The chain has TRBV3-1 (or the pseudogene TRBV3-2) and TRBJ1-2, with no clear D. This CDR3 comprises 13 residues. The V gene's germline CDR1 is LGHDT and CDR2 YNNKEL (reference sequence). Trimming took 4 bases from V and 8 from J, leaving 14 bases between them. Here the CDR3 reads CASSPGFNLGYTF. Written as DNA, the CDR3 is TGTGCCAGCAGCCCCGGATTTAATCTGGGCTACACCTTC.

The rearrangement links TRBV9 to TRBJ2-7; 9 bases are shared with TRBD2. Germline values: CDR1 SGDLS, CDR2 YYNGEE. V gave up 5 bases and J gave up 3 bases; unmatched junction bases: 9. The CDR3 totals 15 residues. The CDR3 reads CASRTKRGADYEQYV. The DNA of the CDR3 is TGTGCCAGCAGAACAAAGCGGGGGGCAGACTACGAGCAGTACGTC.

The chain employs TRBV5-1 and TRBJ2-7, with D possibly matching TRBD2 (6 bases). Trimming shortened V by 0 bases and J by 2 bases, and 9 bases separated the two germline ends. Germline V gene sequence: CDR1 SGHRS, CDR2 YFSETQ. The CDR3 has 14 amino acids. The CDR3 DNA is TGCGCCAGCAGCTTGGGACTAGATACCTACGAGCAGTACTTC. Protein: CASSLGLDTYEQYF.

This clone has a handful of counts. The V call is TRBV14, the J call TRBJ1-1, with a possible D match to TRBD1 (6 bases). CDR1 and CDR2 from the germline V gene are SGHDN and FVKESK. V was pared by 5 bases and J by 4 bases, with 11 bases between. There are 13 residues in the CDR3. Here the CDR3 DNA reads TGTGCCAGCAGCGAGAACAGGGTCACTGAAGCTTTCTTT. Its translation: CASSENRVTEAFF. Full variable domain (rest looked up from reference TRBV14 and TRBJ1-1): EAGVTQFPSHSVIEKGQTVTLRCDPISGHDNLYWYRRVMGKEIKFLLHFVKESKQDESGMPNNRFLAERTGGTYSTLKVQPAELEDSGVYFCASSENRVTEAFFGQGTRLTVV.

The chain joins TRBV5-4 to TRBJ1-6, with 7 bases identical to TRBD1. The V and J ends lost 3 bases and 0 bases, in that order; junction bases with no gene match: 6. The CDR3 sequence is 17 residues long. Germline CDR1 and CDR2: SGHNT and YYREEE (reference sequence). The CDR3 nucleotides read TGTGCCAGCAGCTCAAGACAGGGAAGCTCCTATAATTCACCCCTCCACTTT. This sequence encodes CASSSRQGSSYNSPLHF.

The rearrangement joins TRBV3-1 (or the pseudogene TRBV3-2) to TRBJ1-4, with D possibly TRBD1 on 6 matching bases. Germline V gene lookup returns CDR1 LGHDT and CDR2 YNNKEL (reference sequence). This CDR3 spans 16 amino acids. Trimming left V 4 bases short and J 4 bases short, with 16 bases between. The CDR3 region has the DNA TGTGCCAGCAGCCTAAGTAGGGGGACTGTTAATGAAAAACTGTTTTTT. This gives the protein CASSLSRGTVNEKLFF.